This TCR beta chain appears in the sequencing data of a study of OX40 agonist ivuxolimab in advanced cancers. Profiled with immunoSEQ multiplex PCR; TCRdb holds only in-frame clones, not every one. The sample has some 96,000 clones, 89% seen once; the top ten hold approximately 0.16%. The CDR3 consists of 14 residues. The TCR sequence derives from an adult with an advanced solid tumor such as melanoma, head and neck, liver or kidney cancer. Sequenced material: CD4+ or CD8+ T cells sorted from blood, taken in a trial of the OX40 agonist ivuxolimab. This chain links TRBV21-1 with TRBJ2-7. TRBV21-1 is described as a pseudogene. The CDR3 loop reads CASSASGPLYEQYF. The CDR3 DNA is TGTGCCAGCAGCGCCTCCGGACCGCTTTACGAGCAGTACTTC.